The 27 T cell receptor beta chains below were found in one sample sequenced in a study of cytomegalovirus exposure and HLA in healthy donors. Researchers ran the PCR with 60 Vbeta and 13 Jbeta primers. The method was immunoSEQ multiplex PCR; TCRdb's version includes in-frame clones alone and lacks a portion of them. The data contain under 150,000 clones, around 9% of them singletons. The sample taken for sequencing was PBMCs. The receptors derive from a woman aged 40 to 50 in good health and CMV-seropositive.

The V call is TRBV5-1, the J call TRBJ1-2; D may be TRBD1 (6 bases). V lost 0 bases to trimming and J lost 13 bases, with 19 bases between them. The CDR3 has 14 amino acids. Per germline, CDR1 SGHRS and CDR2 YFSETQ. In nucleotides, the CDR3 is TGCGCCAGCAGCTTGGATGGGACACATGCAAAGGGCACCTTC. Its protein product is CASSLDGTHAKGTF.

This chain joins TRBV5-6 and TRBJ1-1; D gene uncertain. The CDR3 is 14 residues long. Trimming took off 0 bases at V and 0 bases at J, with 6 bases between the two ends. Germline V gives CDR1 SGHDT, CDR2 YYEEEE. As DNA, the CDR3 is TGTGCCAGCAGCTTGGGAGGGATGAACACTGAAGCTTTCTTT. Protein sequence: CASSLGGMNTEAFF.

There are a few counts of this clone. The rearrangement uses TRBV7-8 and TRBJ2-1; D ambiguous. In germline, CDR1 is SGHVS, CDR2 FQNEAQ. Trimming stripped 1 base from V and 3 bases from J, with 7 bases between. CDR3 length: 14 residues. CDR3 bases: TGTGCCAGCAGCTTAGGCCCCTACTACAATGAGCAGTTCTTC. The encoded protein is CASSLGPYYNEQFF.

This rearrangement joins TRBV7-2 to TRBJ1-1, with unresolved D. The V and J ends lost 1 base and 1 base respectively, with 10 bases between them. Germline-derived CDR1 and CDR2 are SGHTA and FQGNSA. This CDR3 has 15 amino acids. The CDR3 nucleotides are TGTGCCAGCAGCTTAGTTATGGGCAAGAACACTGAAGCTTTCTTT. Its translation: CASSLVMGKNTEAFF.

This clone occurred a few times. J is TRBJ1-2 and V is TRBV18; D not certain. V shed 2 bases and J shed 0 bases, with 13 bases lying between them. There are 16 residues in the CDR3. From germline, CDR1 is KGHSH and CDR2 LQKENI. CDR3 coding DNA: TGTGCCAGCTCACCAACCTCTACCGGAGCTAACTATGGCTACACCTTC. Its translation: CASSPTSTGANYGYTF.

DNA for the CDR3: TGTGCCACCCAGGAGACAGGGAGCAATCAGCCCCAGCATTTT. Protein sequence: CATQETGSNQPQHF. The rearrangement links TRBV27 to TRBJ1-5; the match to TRBD1 covers 7 bases. Looked up from germline, CDR1 is MNHEY and CDR2 is SMNVEV (reference sequence). V was clipped by 10 bases and J by 1 base; unmatched bases: 7. The CDR3 loop spans 14 amino acids.

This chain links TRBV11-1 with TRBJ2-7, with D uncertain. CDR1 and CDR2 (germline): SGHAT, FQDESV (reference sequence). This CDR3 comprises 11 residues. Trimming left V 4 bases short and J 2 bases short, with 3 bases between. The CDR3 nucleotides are TGTGCCAGCAGCTCCACCTACGAGCAGTACTTC. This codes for CASSSTYEQYF. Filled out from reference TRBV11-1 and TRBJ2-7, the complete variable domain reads EAEVAQSPRYKITEKSQAVAFWCDPISGHATLYWYRQILGQGPELLVQFQDESVVDDSQLPKDRFSAERLKGVDSTLKIQPAELGDSAMYLCASSSTYEQYFGPGTRLTVT.

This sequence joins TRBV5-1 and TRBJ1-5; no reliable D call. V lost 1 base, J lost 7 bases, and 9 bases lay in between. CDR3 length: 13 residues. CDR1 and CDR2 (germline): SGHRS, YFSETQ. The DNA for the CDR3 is TGCGCCAGCAGCTTGCGGACTGGGCAGCCCCAGCATTTT. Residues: CASSLRTGQPQHF.

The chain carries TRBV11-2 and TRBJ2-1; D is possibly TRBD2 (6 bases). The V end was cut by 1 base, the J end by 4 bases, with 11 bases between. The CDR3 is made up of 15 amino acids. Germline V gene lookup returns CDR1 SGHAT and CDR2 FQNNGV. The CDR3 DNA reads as TGTGCCAGCAGCTTAGGGCGGCGGGGTTACAATGAGCAGTTCTTC. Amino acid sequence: CASSLGRRGYNEQFF.

CDR3 nucleotides: TGTGCCAGCAGCCAGCATTCAGGTCGGCAAGAGACCCAGTACTTC. Amino acid sequence: CASSQHSGRQETQYF. This chain links TRBV4-2 with TRBJ2-5; no clear D. CDR1 and CDR2 (germline): LGHNA, YNFKEQ. The CDR3 is 15 amino acids. Trimming stripped 3 bases from V and 2 bases from J, with 13 bases between.

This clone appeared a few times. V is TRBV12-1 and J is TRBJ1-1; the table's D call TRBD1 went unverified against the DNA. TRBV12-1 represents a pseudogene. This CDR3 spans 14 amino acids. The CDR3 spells CASRFDWADTEAFF. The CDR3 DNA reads TGTGCCAGCAGATTTGATTGGGCCGACACTGAAGCTTTCTTT.

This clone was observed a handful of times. Here the CDR3 DNA reads TGTGCCAGCAGTGAACAGAATCAGCCCCAGCATTTT. Its protein product is CASSEQNQPQHF. The gene calls are TRBV6-1 and TRBJ1-5; D ambiguous. Deletions cut 2 bases from V and 4 bases from J, with 3 bases between. This CDR3 region has 12 residues. Germline CDR1 and CDR2: MNHNS and SASEGT.

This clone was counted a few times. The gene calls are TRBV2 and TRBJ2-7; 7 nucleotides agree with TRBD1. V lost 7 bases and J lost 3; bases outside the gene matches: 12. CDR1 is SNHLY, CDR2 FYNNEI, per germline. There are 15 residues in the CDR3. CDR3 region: CASTEGAITVYEQYF. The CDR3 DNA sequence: TGTGCCAGCACTGAGGGGGCGATTACCGTCTACGAGCAGTACTTC.

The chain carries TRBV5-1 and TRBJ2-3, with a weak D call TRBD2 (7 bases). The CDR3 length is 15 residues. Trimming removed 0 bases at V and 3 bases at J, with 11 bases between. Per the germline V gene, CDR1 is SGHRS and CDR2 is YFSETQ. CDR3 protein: CASSLARGGTDTQYF. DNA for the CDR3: TGCGCCAGCAGCTTGGCCAGGGGAGGGACAGATACGCAGTATTTT.

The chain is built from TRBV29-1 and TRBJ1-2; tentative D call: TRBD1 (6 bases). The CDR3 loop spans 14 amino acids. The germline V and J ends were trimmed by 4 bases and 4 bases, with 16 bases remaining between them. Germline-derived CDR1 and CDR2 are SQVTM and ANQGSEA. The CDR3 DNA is TGCAGCGTTGGGCAAGGGGGAAACTCCTATGGCTACACCTTC. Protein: CSVGQGGNSYGYTF. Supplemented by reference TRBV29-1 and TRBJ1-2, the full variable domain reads SAVISQKPSRDICQRGTSLTIQCQVDSQVTMMFWYRQQPGQSLTLIATANQGSEATYESGFVIDKFPISRPNLTFSTLTVSNMSPEDSSIYLCSVGQGGNSYGYTFGSGTRLTVV.

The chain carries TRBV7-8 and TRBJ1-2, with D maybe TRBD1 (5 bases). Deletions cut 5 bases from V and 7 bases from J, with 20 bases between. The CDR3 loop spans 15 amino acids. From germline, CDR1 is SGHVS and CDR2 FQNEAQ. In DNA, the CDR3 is TGTGCCAGCAGCCCCCAAGGGGCAGCGAATGCTGGCTACACCTTC. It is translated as CASSPQGAANAGYTF.

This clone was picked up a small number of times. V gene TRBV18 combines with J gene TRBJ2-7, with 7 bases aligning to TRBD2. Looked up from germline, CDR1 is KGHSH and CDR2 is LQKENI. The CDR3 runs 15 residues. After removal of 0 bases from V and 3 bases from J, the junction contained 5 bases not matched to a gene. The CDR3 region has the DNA TGTGCCAGCTCACCACCAGCGGGGTTGAGCTACGAGCAGTACTTC. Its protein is CASSPPAGLSYEQYF.

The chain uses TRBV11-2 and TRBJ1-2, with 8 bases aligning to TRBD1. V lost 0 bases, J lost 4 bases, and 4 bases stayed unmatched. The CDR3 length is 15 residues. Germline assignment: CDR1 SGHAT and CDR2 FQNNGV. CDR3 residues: CASSLDEDRGYGYTF. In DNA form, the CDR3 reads TGTGCCAGCAGCTTAGATGAAGACAGGGGCTATGGCTACACCTTC.

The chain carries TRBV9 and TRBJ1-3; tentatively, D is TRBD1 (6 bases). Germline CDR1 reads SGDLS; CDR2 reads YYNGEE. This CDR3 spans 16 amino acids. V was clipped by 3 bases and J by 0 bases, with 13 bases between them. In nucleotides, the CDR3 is TGTGCCAGCAGCGGGACCGGACAGAGCTCTGGAAACACCATATATTTT. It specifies CASSGTGQSSGNTIYF. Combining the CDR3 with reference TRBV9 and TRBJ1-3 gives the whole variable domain DSGVTQTPKHLITATGQRVTLRCSPRSGDLSVYWYQQSLDQGLQFLIQYYNGEERAKGNILERFSAQQFPDLHSELNLSSLELGDSALYFCASSGTGQSSGNTIYFGEGSWLTVV.

CDR3: CATSRKADSNYGYTF. The DNA for the CDR3 is TGTGCCACCAGCAGAAAGGCGGATTCTAACTATGGCTACACCTTC. The chain carries TRBV15 and TRBJ1-2, with D unresolved. Germline V gene lookup returns CDR1 LNHNV and CDR2 YYDKDF (reference sequence). The CDR3 runs to 15 residues. The V gene lost 2 bases and the J gene lost 0 bases, with 10 bases spanning the gap.

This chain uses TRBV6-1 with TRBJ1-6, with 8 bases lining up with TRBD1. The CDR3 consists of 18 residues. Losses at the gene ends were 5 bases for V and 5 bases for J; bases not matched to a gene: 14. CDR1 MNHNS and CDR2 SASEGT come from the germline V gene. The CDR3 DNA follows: TGTGCCAGCAGTCAAGGTGCCCTCCGACAGGGGCATAATTCACCCCTCCACTTT. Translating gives CASSQGALRQGHNSPLHF.

The CDR3 sequence: CASSKNPGTGGNTIYF. CDR3 coding DNA: TGCGCCAGCAGCAAAAATCCGGGGACAGGAGGAAACACCATATATTTT. The chain couples TRBV5-1 to TRBJ1-3, with 8 bases that match TRBD1. This CDR3 is 16 amino acids long. Germline CDR1 SGHRS, CDR2 YFSETQ. V was pared by 4 bases and J by 4 bases, with 10 bases of the junction left unmatched.

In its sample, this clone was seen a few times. The CDR3 is CASSLGGAPYEQYF. The CDR3 DNA is TGCGCCAGCAGCTTGGGGGGAGCCCCCTACGAGCAGTACTTC. The rearrangement links TRBV5-1 to TRBJ2-7, with D possibly being TRBD2 (5 bases). The CDR3 contains 14 residues. V lost 0 bases, J lost 2 bases, and 9 bases lay in between. CDR1 and CDR2 (germline): SGHRS, YFSETQ.

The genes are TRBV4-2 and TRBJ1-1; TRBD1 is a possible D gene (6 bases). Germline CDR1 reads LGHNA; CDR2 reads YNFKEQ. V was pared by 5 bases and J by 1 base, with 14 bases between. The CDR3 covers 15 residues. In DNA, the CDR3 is TGTGCCAGCAGCACCGGGACACTGGCGAACACTGAAGCTTTCTTT. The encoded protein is CASSTGTLANTEAFF.

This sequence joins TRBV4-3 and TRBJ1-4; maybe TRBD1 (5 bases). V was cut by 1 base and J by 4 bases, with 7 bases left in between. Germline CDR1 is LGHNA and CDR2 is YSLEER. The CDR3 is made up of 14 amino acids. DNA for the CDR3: TGCGCCAGCAGCCAAGGACAGTTTAATGAAAAACTGTTTTTT. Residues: CASSQGQFNEKLFF.

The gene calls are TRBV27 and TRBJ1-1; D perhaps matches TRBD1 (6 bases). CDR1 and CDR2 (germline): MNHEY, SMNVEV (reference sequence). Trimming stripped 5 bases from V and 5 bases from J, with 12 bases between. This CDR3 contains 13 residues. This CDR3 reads CASSTGKGTEAFF. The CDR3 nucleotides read TGTGCCAGCAGTACAGGGAAGGGAACTGAAGCTTTCTTT.

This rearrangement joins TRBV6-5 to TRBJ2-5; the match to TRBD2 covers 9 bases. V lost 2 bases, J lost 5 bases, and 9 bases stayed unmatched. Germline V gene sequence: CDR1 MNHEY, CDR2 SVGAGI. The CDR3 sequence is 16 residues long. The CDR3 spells CASSYRAGGPGETQYF. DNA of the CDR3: TGTGCCAGCAGTTACAGAGCGGGGGGCCCGGGGGAGACCCAGTACTTC.